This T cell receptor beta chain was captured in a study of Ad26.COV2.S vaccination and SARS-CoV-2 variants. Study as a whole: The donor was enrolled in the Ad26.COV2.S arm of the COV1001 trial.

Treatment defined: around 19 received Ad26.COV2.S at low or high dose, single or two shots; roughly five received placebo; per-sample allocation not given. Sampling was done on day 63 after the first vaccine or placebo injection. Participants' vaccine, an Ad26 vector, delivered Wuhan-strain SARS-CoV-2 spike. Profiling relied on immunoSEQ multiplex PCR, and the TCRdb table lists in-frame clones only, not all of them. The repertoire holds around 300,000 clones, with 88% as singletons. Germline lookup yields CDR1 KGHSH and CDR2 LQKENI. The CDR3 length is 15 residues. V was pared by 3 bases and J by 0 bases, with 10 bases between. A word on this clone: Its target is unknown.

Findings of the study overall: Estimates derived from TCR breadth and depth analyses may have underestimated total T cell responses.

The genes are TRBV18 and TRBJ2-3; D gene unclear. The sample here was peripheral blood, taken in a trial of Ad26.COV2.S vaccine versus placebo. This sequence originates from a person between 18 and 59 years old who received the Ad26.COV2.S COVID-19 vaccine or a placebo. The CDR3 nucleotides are TGTGCCAGCTCACCCCTACGGGCTAGCACAGATACGCAGTATTTT. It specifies CASSPLRASTDTQYF.